A selection of T cell receptor beta chains follows, all from one sample in a study of vaccination and CD4 T cells after COVID-19. TCRdb re-derived calls from the PCR reads in MiXCR, one entry per CDR3 protein. Found here are roughly 14,000 distinct CDR3 sequences, around 50% of them singletons; the top ten hold over 15%. Their specific antigens are unknown. What was sequenced was CD4+ T cells from blood, cultured in vitro. These receptors originate from a human donor who had recovered from COVID-19. Both conserved end residues are part of each CDR3. The D gene is left open where the match is weak. Clone size, where shown, is once, few, many, or a class for clones that have expanded.

d_call,clone_size,v_call,j_call,cdr3_aa,cdr3_nt
TRBD1,.,TRBV27,TRBJ2-5,CASSFGTGVETQYF,TGTGCCAGCAGTTTCGGTACAGGGGTTGAGACCCAGTACTTC
.,.,TRBV6-5,TRBJ1-5,CASSYSRNQPQHF,TGTGCCAGCAGTTACTCCAGGAATCAGCCCCAGCATTTT
TRBD2,.,TRBV6-1,TRBJ2-5,CASSAGTSGSLKTQYF,TGTGCCAGCAGTGCTGGGACTAGCGGGAGCTTAAAGACCCAGTACTTC
TRBD2,.,TRBV19,TRBJ2-3,CASSGGRGDTQYF,TGTGCCAGTAGTGGCGGGAGAGGAGATACGCAGTATTTT
TRBD2,once,TRBV5-1,TRBJ2-7,CASSWGLADSGSEQYF,TGCGCCAGCAGCTGGGGACTAGCCGATAGCGGTAGCGAGCAGTACTTC
.,.,TRBV6-1,TRBJ2-7,CASSIPGGYEQYF,TGTGCCAGCAGTATCCCCGGGGGTTACGAGCAGTACTTC
TRBD2,.,TRBV28,TRBJ2-7,CASKASGRRDEQYF,TGTGCCAGCAAAGCTAGCGGGAGACGAGACGAGCAGTACTTC
TRBD2,few,TRBV18,TRBJ2-1,CASSGKGLAIHEQFF,TGTGCCAGCTCAGGGAAGGGACTAGCGATACATGAGCAGTTCTTC
TRBD1,.,TRBV27,TRBJ2-7,CASSLKVTGAFYEQYF,TGTGCCAGCAGTTTAAAGGTGACAGGGGCTTTTTACGAGCAGTACTTC
.,few,TRBV20-1,TRBJ2-3,CSAIGGTDTQYF,TGCAGTGCTATAGGGGGTACAGATACGCAGTATTTT
TRBD2,.,TRBV20-1,TRBJ2-3,CSASSGLTDTQYF,TGCAGTGCTTCTAGCGGACTCACAGATACGCAGTATTTT
.,once,TRBV10-1,TRBJ2-3,CASSSGSLADTQYF,TGCGCCAGCAGCAGCGGTTCCCTTGCGGATACGCAGTATTTT
.,.,TRBV4-1,TRBJ1-1,CASSRGAFF,TGCGCCAGCAGCAGGGGAGCTTTCTTT
.,.,TRBV5-1,TRBJ2-5,CASSLEVSREETQYF,TGCGCCAGCAGCTTGGAGGTCAGCCGAGAAGAGACCCAGTACTTC
TRBD1,.,TRBV20-1,TRBJ1-1,CSAWDRGDTEAFF,TGCAGTGCCTGGGACAGGGGGGATACTGAAGCTTTCTTT
.,few,TRBV20-1,TRBJ1-6,CSAAPPLGSSYNSPLHF,TGCAGTGCCGCGCCACCCCTAGGAAGCTCCTATAATTCACCCCTCCACTTT
.,.,TRBV30,TRBJ2-7,CAWSEGRAYEQYF,TGTGCCTGGAGTGAGGGCAGGGCCTACGAGCAGTACTTC
TRBD1,.,TRBV28,TRBJ1-2,CASSRPGQAVSNYGYTF,TGTGCCAGCAGCCGTCCGGGACAGGCCGTATCTAACTATGGCTACACCTTC
.,.,TRBV6-2/TRBV6-3,TRBJ2-1,CASSYDNEQFF,TGTGCCAGCAGTTATGACAATGAGCAGTTCTTC
TRBD2,.,TRBV20-1,TRBJ2-7,CSARDPEGGPREQYF,TGCAGTGCTAGAGATCCTGAGGGAGGGCCTCGCGAGCAGTACTTC
.,.,TRBV29-1,TRBJ2-7,CSVAGSSYEQYF,TGCAGCGTTGCCGGGAGCTCCTACGAGCAGTACTTC
.,few,TRBV12-3/TRBV12-4,TRBJ2-7,CASSFWGSEQYF,TGTGCCAGCAGTTTTTGGGGGAGCGAGCAGTACTTC
.,once,TRBV20-1,TRBJ2-5,CSAIYGRGETQYF,TGCAGTGCTATCTACGGGAGAGGCGAGACCCAGTACTTC